This section outlines one T cell receptor beta chain sequence together with its context. These data are taken from a study of blood T cells in healthy people across ages. The authors ran a second PCR of roughly 6 to 12 cycles using a sample-barcoded 5' primer and a J-beta primer mix. One entry per CDR3 protein, called by TCRdb with MiXCR from the 5' RACE reads. The sample holds fewer than 900,000 distinct CDR3 sequences, roughly 43% seen once. Per the germline V gene, CDR1 is ENHRY and CDR2 is SYGVKD. The V end lost 3 bases, the J end lost 5 bases, and 15 bases lay between the germline ends. This CDR3 spans 15 amino acids.

The sequenced material came from blood. The TCR sequence derives from a woman in her sixties or seventies in good health. The genes are TRBV10-3 and TRBJ2-3, with unresolved D. CDR3 residues: CAISDIGQGKDTQYF. The CDR3 DNA follows: TGTGCCATCAGTGATATTGGGCAAGGGAAAGATACGCAGTATTTT.